This is a list of T cell receptor beta chains from one sample in a study of regulatory T cells in long-lasting Graves disease. MiXCR, applied by TCRdb to the multiplex PCR reads, yields one record per CDR3 protein. Of roughly 300,000 distinct CDR3 sequences in the sample, about 19% were seen once. This material consisted of peripheral blood mononuclear cells (PBMCs), taken when the disease was refractory, from a patient treated with antithyroid drugs. All receptors derive from a female donor with Graves disease. CDR3s leave out the opening cysteine and the closing phenylalanine or tryptophan.

V gene	CDR3 protein
TRBV10-3	AISESWGETQY
TRBV4-1	ASSQAPGSGTEKLF
TRBV12-3/TRBV12-4	ASSLGGTGASPLH
TRBV10-3	AISVSAYEQY
TRBV5-8	ASSRQGLTGANVLT
TRBV11-2	ASNSISGRETQY
TRBV2	ASGQGQAEQY
TRBV27	ASSPTAGVTYEQC
TRBV9	ASSASRDRPLDNYGYT
TRBV29-1	SGAVSYEQY
TRBV18	ASSPPLPIDPGNTIY
TRBV10-3	ALPLRAGIVDEQY
TRBV3-1	ASSQVIGKGAEAF
TRBV29-1	SVDWSGRLGGYT
TRBV9	ASSVSGGANVLT
TRBV12-3/TRBV12-4	ASSSDRAVGGEKLF
TRBV11-2	ASSEMAYNEQF
TRBV28	ASLTGYHQPQH
TRBV4-3	ASSLTTAGYGYT
TRBV5-1	ASSPTYRGRVNTEAF
TRBV12-3/TRBV12-4	ASSLDLNYEQY
TRBV29-1	SVGTLLRETQY
TRBV7-8	ASSPRGKNTEAF
TRBV19	ASSIGGGTEAF
TRBV30	AWSHRNTEAF
TRBV7-9	ASSPRRLETQY
TRBV9	ASSVDGRGLQETQY
TRBV30	AWSPLLGRAAYEQY
TRBV5-8	ASSLDGPQGELF
TRBV29-1	SVSRPVSETQY
TRBV6-2/TRBV6-3	ASTMGTGFHGYT
TRBV24-1	ATSDSASGSIYEQY